The entry below describes one TCR beta chain. Measured with immunoSEQ multiplex PCR; TCRdb has only the in-frame clones, and not every one. The sample yields some 130,000 clones, roughly 89% seen once. Per germline, CDR1 KGHSH and CDR2 LQKENI. The CDR3 is 16 amino acids. After removal of 5 bases from V and 0 bases from J, the junction contained 7 bases not matched to a gene. The sample originates from a study of T cell responses to AZD1222 COVID-19 vaccine. This TCR was recovered from an adult in good health. The sequencing used peripheral blood, collected on day 0 of AZD1222 vaccination. The genes are TRBV18 and TRBJ1-3; 7 bases fit TRBD1. CDR3 loop: CASSSGQHSSGNTIYF. The DNA of the CDR3 is TGTGCCAGCTCATCGGGACAGCATAGCTCTGGAAACACCATATATTTT.